The source of this T cell receptor (beta chain) is a study of cytomegalovirus exposure and HLA in healthy donors. Broader study findings: Within an earlier analysis, most TCR beta V segments proved productive either about 87% or about 30% of the time. In a later analysis, a missense DCLRE1C variant was linked to TCR beta V- and J-gene trimming. Fewer N-insertions (relative to the approximately 700-donor mean) were reportedly seen in an Asian-associated ancestry cluster in a later analysis. Later analysis showed most CMV-associated TCR beta chains appearing HLA-restricted.

PCR was performed using 60 Vbeta and 13 Jbeta primers. The data were produced by immunoSEQ multiplex PCR, yet TCRdb's version contains in-frame clones alone and is incomplete. This table has 130,000 to 150,000 clones, roughly three quarters appearing once. About this clone itself: Its specificity is unknown.

CDR1 is MNHEY and CDR2 is SVGAGI in the germline V gene. This CDR3 has 14 residues. With V trimmed by 2 bases and J by 4 bases, 3 bases remained unmatched. The sequencing sample was made of PBMCs. V is TRBV6-5 and J is TRBJ2-3; 7 nucleotides align to TRBD1. The origin of this receptor is a man aged 60-69 years in good health and CMV-seronegative. This CDR3 reads CASSYQTGSDTQYF. DNA of the CDR3: TGTGCCAGCAGTTACCAGACAGGGTCAGATACGCAGTATTTT.